Shown below are 24 T cell receptor beta chains from a single sample sequenced in a study of T cells in Graves' hyperthyroidism and ophthalmopathy. TCR beta CDR3 regions were amplified from RNA. First-round RT-PCR targeting the TCR CDR3 was performed with the HTBI primer set. Each CDR3 protein gets one entry after TCRdb re-called the multiplex PCR reads with MiXCR. The sample consists of a few hundred thousand distinct CDR3 sequences, around 15% of them appearing once. The sequencing input was blood. These receptors all stem from a woman in her thirties or forties with Graves' ophthalmopathy.

This clonotype was counted ten times or more. This chain joins TRBV29-1 and TRBJ1-1; tentative D call: TRBD1 (6 bases). This CDR3 has 14 residues. Trimming removed 5 bases from V and 0 bases from J, with 13 bases in between. Germline assignment: CDR1 SQVTM and CDR2 ANQGSEA. CDR3: CSVPRGNMNTEAFF. CDR3 nucleotide sequence: TGCAGCGTTCCAAGGGGGAACATGAACACTGAAGCTTTCTTT.

This clonotype was detected ten times or more. CDR3 bases: TGTGCCAGCAGTGCCGGACGGGAAGGCCAGGGAACCTACGAGCAGTACTTC. Residues: CASSAGREGQGTYEQYF. This chain connects TRBV6-1 to TRBJ2-7, with D perhaps assigned TRBD1 or TRBD2 (5 bases each). V lost 4 bases, J lost 2 bases, and 21 bases lay in between. The CDR3 sequence is 17 residues long. CDR1 MNHNS and CDR2 SASEGT come from the germline V gene.

This clonotype was seen more than once but under ten times. The CDR3 loop reads CASRRFSNLNTEAFF. The CDR3 DNA reads as TGCGCCAGCAGGAGGTTCTCGAACCTGAACACTGAAGCTTTCTTT. This chain uses TRBV5-1 with TRBJ1-1, with unresolved D. The CDR3 is 15 residues long. V lost 5 bases and J lost 0, with 14 bases in between. Germline CDR1 SGHRS, CDR2 YFSETQ.

This clonotype was counted between two and nine times. The chain couples TRBV3-1 to TRBJ1-5; D is possibly TRBD1 (6 bases). Germline CDR1 is LGHDT and CDR2 is YNNKEL (reference sequence). This CDR3 is built from 17 residues. The germline V and J ends were trimmed by 3 bases and 1 base, with 16 bases remaining between them. DNA of the CDR3: TGTGCCAGCAGCCACCTAGGGGGACCTTTGAGCAATCAGCCCCAGCATTTT. Translation: CASSHLGGPLSNQPQHF.

At least ten counts were recorded for this clonotype. The chain carries TRBV2 and TRBJ2-3, with TRBD2 matching 8 bases. Germline-derived CDR1 and CDR2 are SNHLY and FYNNEI. J gave up 2 bases and V 6 bases, and 10 bases lay outside the gene matches. The CDR3 spans 16 residues. The CDR3 is CASRTGTRGVTDTQYF. CDR3 DNA: TGTGCCAGCAGGACCGGGACTAGGGGGGTCACAGATACGCAGTATTTT.

This clonotype appeared many times. This chain connects TRBV12-3 or TRBV12-4 to TRBJ1-1, with 8 nucleotides matching TRBD1. V lost 8 bases and J lost 4; bases outside the gene matches: 15. The CDR3 length is 16 residues. In nucleotides, the CDR3 is TGTGCCAGCTATCCGGACAGGGCTGGATGGGTCACTGAAGCTTTCTTT. Translation: CASYPDRAGWVTEAFF.

The chain combines TRBV19 with TRBJ1-2, with D unresolved. The CDR3 runs 13 residues. V lost 5 bases to trimming and J lost 7 bases, with 14 bases between them. Germline lookup yields CDR1 LNHDA and CDR2 SQIVND (reference sequence). CDR3 bases: TGTGCCAGTAGTCGGGCCCGCGAGGGTGGCTACACCTTC. Translated, it gives CASSRAREGGYTF.

This clonotype was seen ten or more times. The V and J genes are TRBV11-3 and TRBJ1-1, with 9 nucleotides matching TRBD1. CDR3 length equals 15 residues. Losses at the gene ends were 8 bases for V and 5 bases for J; bases not matched to a gene: 12. Looked up from germline, CDR1 is SGHNT and CDR2 is YENEEA. The CDR3 sequence is CASGQGRSLGTEAFF. The CDR3 DNA reads as TGTGCCAGCGGACAGGGGAGATCCTTAGGAACTGAAGCTTTCTTT.

This clonotype was observed many times. J is TRBJ2-1 and V is TRBV9; 7 bases fit TRBD2. This CDR3 spans 16 amino acids. CDR1 SGDLS and CDR2 YYNGEE come from the germline V gene. With V trimmed by 4 bases and J by 6 bases, 13 bases remained unmatched. CDR3 region: CASSPRVLATSNEQFF. The CDR3 coding sequence is TGTGCCAGCAGCCCCAGAGTACTAGCGACCAGCAATGAGCAGTTCTTC.

This clonotype showed up just a few times. This rearrangement joins TRBV6-1 to TRBJ2-1; D could derive from TRBD1 or TRBD2 (5 bases each). Trimming took 7 bases from V and 6 from J, leaving 10 bases between them. CDR3 length: 12 residues. Looked up from germline, CDR1 is MNHNS and CDR2 is SASEGT. The CDR3 bases are TGTGCCAGCACCTTGGGGGTCAATGAGCAGTTCTTC. The encoded protein is CASTLGVNEQFF.

This clonotype was counted ten times or more. The chain uses TRBV7-9 and TRBJ2-1; a weak D match, TRBD2 (5 bases). Trimming left V 2 bases short and J 8 bases short, with 16 bases between. This CDR3 spans 15 amino acids. Germline CDR1 is SEHNR and CDR2 is FQNEAQ (reference sequence). This CDR3 reads CASSLMRVRFDEQFF. CDR3 DNA sequence: TGTGCCAGCAGCTTAATGAGGGTCCGTTTCGATGAGCAGTTCTTC. The complete variable domain, with remaining parts taken from reference TRBV7-9 and TRBJ2-1, reads DTGVSQNPRHKITKRGQNVTFRCDPISEHNRLYWYRQTLGQGPEFLTYFQNEAQLEKSRLLSDRFSAERPKGSFSTLEIQRTEQGDSAMYLCASSLMRVRFDEQFFGPGTRLTVL.

This clonotype has at least ten counts. The V call is TRBV29-1, the J call TRBJ1-1; D is ambiguous. Germline V CDR1 and CDR2: SQVTM, ANQGSEA. V shed 6 bases and J shed 0 bases, with 2 bases lying between them. The CDR3 covers 10 residues. The CDR3 DNA is TGCAGCGTGATGAACACTGAAGCTTTCTTT. It yields the protein CSVMNTEAFF. Combining the CDR3 with reference TRBV29-1 and TRBJ1-1 gives the whole variable domain SAVISQKPSRDICQRGTSLTIQCQVDSQVTMMFWYRQQPGQSLTLIATANQGSEATYESGFVIDKFPISRPNLTFSTLTVSNMSPEDSSIYLCSVMNTEAFFGQGTRLTVV.

This clonotype was observed a handful of times. The V gene is TRBV6-1, the J gene TRBJ2-2, with no clear D. Per germline, CDR1 MNHNS and CDR2 SASEGT. Trimming pared 7 bases from V and 0 bases from J, leaving 15 bases between. This CDR3 is built from 16 residues. The CDR3 loop reads CASKSPPGSNTGELFF. The CDR3, as DNA: TGTGCCAGCAAATCCCCACCGGGCTCGAACACCGGGGAGCTGTTTTTT.

In this sample, this clonotype turned up many times. J is TRBJ2-5 and V is TRBV3-1, with D unresolved. V lost 5 bases and J lost 0, with 13 bases in between. The germline V gene encodes CDR1 LGHDT and CDR2 YNNKEL (reference sequence). The CDR3 has 15 amino acids. The CDR3 sequence is CASSSRRVYQETQYF. The CDR3 region has the DNA TGTGCCAGCAGCTCCCGTCGGGTGTACCAAGAGACCCAGTACTTC.

Points on this clonotype: A much larger clone sits a single nucleotide away, making a read error possible. The chain has TRBV20-1 and TRBJ2-1; 11 bases align to TRBD2. The CDR3 has 17 amino acids. J lost 0 bases, V lost 5 bases, and 9 bases had no gene match. Per the germline V gene, CDR1 is DFQATT and CDR2 is SNEGSKA (reference sequence). The CDR3 sequence is CSAGVLAGADSYNEQFF. DNA for the CDR3: TGCAGTGCTGGAGTACTAGCGGGAGCCGACTCCTACAATGAGCAGTTCTTC.

There are many counts of this clonotype. The chain joins TRBV7-2 to TRBJ2-7; possibly TRBD1 for D (5 bases). The V gene's germline CDR1 is SGHTA and CDR2 FQGNSA. The CDR3 extends over 13 amino acids. The V end lost 5 bases, the J end lost 2 bases, and 10 bases lay between the germline ends. The DNA for the CDR3 is TGTGCCAGCAGCCGTGACAGACCCTACGAGCAGTACTTC. Protein sequence: CASSRDRPYEQYF. Full variable domain (rest looked up from reference TRBV7-2 and TRBJ2-7): GAGVSQSPSNKVTEKGKDVELRCDPISGHTALYWYRQSLGQGLEFLIYFQGNSAPDKSGLPSDRFSAERTGGSVSTLTIQRTQQEDSAVYLCASSRDRPYEQYFGPGTRLTVT.

This clonotype occurred a few times. The gene calls are TRBV7-9 and TRBJ2-7; D remains ambiguous. With 2 bases removed from V and 4 bases from J, the gap between germline ends came to 9 bases. There are 13 residues in the CDR3. Germline V gene data show CDR1 as SEHNR and CDR2 as FQNEAQ (reference sequence). CDR3 protein: CASSLWVSYEQYF. CDR3 DNA: TGTGCCAGCAGCTTATGGGTTTCGTACGAGCAGTACTTC.

V is TRBV14 and J is TRBJ1-6, with D hard to call. Looked up from germline, CDR1 is SGHDN and CDR2 is FVKESK. The germline V and J ends were trimmed by 1 base and 0 bases, with 19 bases remaining between them. The CDR3 extends over 20 amino acids. The CDR3 sequence is CASSQVWNRRSSSYNSPLHF. CDR3 bases: TGTGCCAGCAGCCAAGTGTGGAACCGACGGTCGAGCTCCTATAATTCACCCCTCCACTTT.

In this sample, this clonotype turned up many times. V is TRBV5-5 and J is TRBJ2-3; 10 nucleotides align to TRBD2. CDR3 length: 16 residues. The germline gives CDR1 SGHKS, CDR2 YYEKEE (reference sequence). Unmatched junction bases numbered 6, after V lost 2 bases and J lost 3 bases. The DNA of the CDR3 is TGTGCCAGCAGCTTAGGAGCGGGAGGGCCGACAGATACGCAGTATTTT. Encoded protein: CASSLGAGGPTDTQYF.

The table lists this clonotype with a few counts. V and J are TRBV4-2 and TRBJ1-2; D call uncertain. Germline-derived CDR1 and CDR2 are LGHNA and YNFKEQ. The ends were cut back, 2 bases at V and 4 bases at J, with 14 bases in the middle. The CDR3 totals 15 residues. CDR3 loop: CASSQPGGGGYGYTF. The DNA of the CDR3 is TGTGCCAGCAGCCAACCCGGTGGCGGTGGCTATGGCTACACCTTC.

This clonotype was counted many times. The J gene is TRBJ2-7, the V gene TRBV20-1, with 8 nucleotides matching TRBD2. V dropped 2 bases and J dropped 2; count of bases not matched to a gene: 11. This CDR3 region has 16 residues. Germline V gene sequence: CDR1 DFQATT, CDR2 SNEGSKA (reference sequence). CDR3 bases: TGCAGTGCTAGAAAATCGAGGCTAGCGGGTACCTACGAGCAGTACTTC. Protein product: CSARKSRLAGTYEQYF.

The chain links TRBV14 to TRBJ2-7, with 14 bases lining up with TRBD2. Trimming removed 5 bases from V and 6 bases from J; junction bases left unmatched: 9. This CDR3 region has 16 residues. The germline V gene encodes CDR1 SGHDN and CDR2 FVKESK. This CDR3 is CASSFGTSGSIGEQYF. Here the CDR3 DNA reads TGTGCCAGCAGCTTCGGGACTAGCGGGAGTATAGGCGAGCAGTACTTC.

The genes are TRBV5-4 and TRBJ1-4; 9 bases are a match to TRBD1. With 4 bases clipped from V and 4 bases from J, the junction kept 14 bases outside the gene matches. This CDR3 has 18 amino acids. In germline, CDR1 is SGHNT, CDR2 YYREEE (reference sequence). CDR3: CASSPDRGLGSGNEKLFF. For the CDR3, the DNA is TGTGCCAGCAGCCCGGACAGGGGTTTGGGGAGCGGTAATGAAAAACTGTTTTTT.

This clonotype was seen repeatedly, ten times or more. CDR3 sequence (DNA): TGTGCCAGCAGTTTTCGGAATTCACCCCTCCACTTT. Encoded protein: CASSFRNSPLHF. The J gene is TRBJ1-6, the V gene TRBV12-3 or TRBV12-4, with unresolved D. This CDR3 comprises 12 residues. V dropped 3 bases and J dropped 7 bases, with 4 bases sitting between them.